These 23 T cell receptor beta chains originate from one sample sequenced in a study of cytomegalovirus exposure and HLA in healthy donors. PCR used 60 Vbeta primers and 13 Jbeta primers. This table comes from immunoSEQ multiplex PCR, and its TCRdb copy is limited to in-frame clones, with some not included. The sample lists more than 150,000 clones, 82% occurring once. Sequencing was done on a sample of PBMCs. These receptors all come from a man aged 35 to 55 in good health and CMV-seronegative.

This clone was recorded a few times. The rearrangement uses TRBV5-1 and TRBJ1-1; TRBD1 agrees at 8 bases. Trimming at V came to 2 bases and at J to 1 base, leaving 4 bases not matched to a gene. The germline gives CDR1 SGHRS, CDR2 YFSETQ. The length of the CDR3 is 15 residues. For the CDR3, the DNA is TGCGCCAGCAGCTTCCAGGGGGCGGAGAACACTGAAGCTTTCTTT. The encoded protein is CASSFQGAENTEAFF.

This sequence joins TRBV2 and TRBJ1-2; TRBD1 might be the D (5 bases). V gave up 6 bases and J gave up 4 bases, with 18 bases separating them. The CDR3 is 15 residues long. Germline-derived CDR1 and CDR2 are SNHLY and FYNNEI. CDR3 bases: TGTGCCAGCAGGCCGGGGGGGGTCCCCTTCTATGGCTACACCTTC. Encoded protein: CASRPGGVPFYGYTF.

The genes are TRBV4-1 and TRBJ2-3; 7 nucleotides line up with TRBD1. Germline CDR1 is MGHRA and CDR2 is YSYEKL. The CDR3 runs 15 residues. J lost 4 bases, V lost 1 base, and 5 bases had no gene match. DNA of the CDR3: TGCGCCAGCAGCCAAGTAGCCGGGACAGCAGATACGCAGTATTTT. This translates into CASSQVAGTADTQYF.

J is TRBJ1-5 and V is TRBV19; TRBD1 is a possible D gene (6 bases). The germline V and J ends were trimmed by 4 bases and 3 bases, with 10 bases remaining between them. This CDR3 contains 14 residues. In germline, CDR1 is LNHDA, CDR2 SQIVND (reference sequence). The CDR3 protein is CASSTQGYNQPQHF. DNA of the CDR3: TGTGCCAGTAGTACACAGGGATACAATCAGCCCCAGCATTTT.

This chain links TRBV6-1 with TRBJ2-1, with D possibly being TRBD2 (6 bases). Between the trimmed V and J ends, which lost 1 base and 8 bases, there was a span of 18 bases. The CDR3 length is 16 residues. The germline gives CDR1 MNHNS, CDR2 SASEGT. The chain's CDR3 is CASSEGRDFLVYEQFF. The CDR3 DNA is TGTGCCAGCAGTGAAGGGCGGGACTTCCTCGTCTATGAGCAGTTCTTC.

The chain couples TRBV4-3 to TRBJ2-1; D may be TRBD1 (6 bases). The germline V and J ends were trimmed by 0 bases and 3 bases, with 12 bases remaining between them. The CDR3 runs to 16 residues. CDR1 and CDR2 from the germline V gene are LGHNA and YSLEER. The CDR3 protein is CASSQDAGALYNEQFF. DNA of the CDR3: TGCGCCAGCAGCCAAGATGCAGGGGCCCTCTACAATGAGCAGTTCTTC.

The rearrangement joins TRBV7-2 to TRBJ1-1; TRBD1 matches at 7 bases. The length of the CDR3 is 15 residues. Germline assignment: CDR1 SGHTA and CDR2 FQGNSA. Trimming cost V 5 bases and J 3 bases; bases outside gene matches: 9. CDR3 protein: CASSETGRPYTEAFF. The CDR3 nucleotides read TGTGCCAGCAGCGAGACAGGGCGGCCTTACACTGAAGCTTTCTTT.

The genes are TRBV14 and TRBJ1-1; 7 bases are a match to TRBD1. The CDR3 sequence is 16 residues long. Trimming at V came to 1 base and at J to 1 base, leaving 6 bases not matched to a gene. Germline V lookup: CDR1 SGHDN, CDR2 FVKESK. The CDR3 nucleotides are TGTGCCAGCAGCCAAGGAGGGGGCGCTTGGAACACTGAAGCTTTCTTT. Its translation is CASSQGGGAWNTEAFF.

This clone was seen once. The CDR3 loop is CASSPQARGETQYF. The CDR3 nucleotides read TGCGCCAGCAGCCCACAGGCCAGGGGGGAGACCCAGTACTTC. The chain employs TRBV5-1 and TRBJ2-5; TRBD1 agrees at 7 bases. CDR1 and CDR2 from the germline V gene are SGHRS and YFSETQ. The V segment lost 4 bases and the J segment 5 bases; nucleotides outside the gene matches: 8. The CDR3 consists of 14 residues. The full variable domain, in which reference TRBV5-1 and TRBJ2-5 provide the parts outside the CDR3, is KAGVTQTPRYLIKTRGQQVTLSCSPISGHRSVSWYQQTPGQGLQFLFEYFSETQRNKGNFPGRFSGRQFSNSRSEMNVSTLELGDSALYLCASSPQARGETQYFGPGTRLLVL.

This clone was seen a few times. The rearrangement links TRBV5-1 to TRBJ1-5; unclear D gene. This CDR3 spans 15 amino acids. Germline loops: CDR1 SGHRS, CDR2 YFSETQ. Trimming left V 1 base short and J 1 base short, with 9 bases between. Here the CDR3 reads CASSLNPYSNQPQHF. As DNA, the CDR3 is TGCGCCAGCAGCTTGAATCCCTACAGCAATCAGCCCCAGCATTTT.

V usage is TRBV7-2 and J usage is TRBJ1-5; D is uncertain. The germline V gene has CDR1 SGHTA and CDR2 FQGNSA. The CDR3 contains 14 residues. V was cut by 5 bases and J by 3 bases, with 11 bases left in between. The CDR3 nucleotides are TGTGCCAGCAGCCTAGGAGGAATCAATCAGCCCCAGCATTTT. Translating gives CASSLGGINQPQHF.

The chain links TRBV29-1 to TRBJ1-1; D gene uncertain. Per the germline V gene, CDR1 is SQVTM and CDR2 is ANQGSEA. Between the trimmed V and J ends, which lost 6 bases and 2 bases, there was a span of 13 bases. The CDR3 extends over 13 amino acids. The CDR3 bases are TGCAGCGTACAATCTCGCCCCAACACTGAAGCTTTCTTT. Its protein product is CSVQSRPNTEAFF.

This chain uses TRBV5-4 with TRBJ1-1; D unresolved. The CDR3 loop spans 14 amino acids. Germline values: CDR1 SGHNT, CDR2 YYREEE (reference sequence). Between the trimmed V and J ends, which lost 0 bases and 1 base, there was a span of 7 bases. CDR3 nucleotide sequence: TGTGCCAGCAGCTTGGTGGGCGAGAACACTGAAGCTTTCTTT. This translates into CASSLVGENTEAFF.

This chain joins TRBV4-1 and TRBJ1-5, with D possibly matching TRBD1 (5 bases). Per the germline V gene, CDR1 is MGHRA and CDR2 is YSYEKL. V shed 1 base and J shed 1 base, with 8 bases lying between them. The CDR3 loop spans 15 amino acids. DNA for the CDR3: TGCGCCAGCAGCCAAGGCCCAGGGAGCAATCAGCCCCAGCATTTT. It translates to CASSQGPGSNQPQHF.

The CDR3 bases are TGTGCCAGCAGCGCCCACATGAACACTGAAGCTTTCTTT. Encoded protein: CASSAHMNTEAFF. The chain carries TRBV7-2 and TRBJ1-1; the D is unclear. The CDR3 extends over 13 amino acids. The V end was cut by 5 bases, the J end by 0 bases, with 7 bases between. Looked up from germline, CDR1 is SGHTA and CDR2 is FQGNSA.

This clone was detected once. This rearrangement joins TRBV29-1 to TRBJ2-7, with TRBD1 matching 7 bases. With 5 bases clipped from V and 1 base from J, the junction kept 8 bases outside the gene matches. This CDR3 has 14 residues. The germline V gene has CDR1 SQVTM and CDR2 ANQGSEA. The CDR3: CSVYSTGLSYEQYF. CDR3 coding DNA: TGCAGCGTTTATTCGACAGGGCTATCCTACGAGCAGTACTTC.

This chain uses TRBV7-2 with TRBJ2-3; 13 bases are a match to TRBD2. J was trimmed by 4 bases and V by 2 bases; bases with no gene match: 3. The CDR3 has 16 amino acids. In germline, CDR1 is SGHTA, CDR2 FQGNSA. CDR3 residues: CASSLSGLAGADTQYF. CDR3 DNA sequence: TGTGCCAGCAGCTTATCCGGACTAGCGGGAGCAGATACGCAGTATTTT.

Comment on this clone: Germline is not matched at one junction end, which may reflect a read error. In nucleotides, the CDR3 is TGCGCGTCGTCGAGAATCGAGTCCGAAAAACTGTTTTTT. Residues: CASSRIESEKLFF. The chain uses TRBV18 and TRBJ1-4, with D hard to call. Germline CDR1 reads KGHSH; CDR2 reads LQKENI. The CDR3 has 13 amino acids.

This clone was recorded only once. This chain joins TRBV6-4 and TRBJ1-5; TRBD1 matches 7 bases. CDR1 and CDR2 from the germline V gene are MRHNA and SNTAGT. V gave up 5 bases and J gave up 7 bases; unmatched junction bases: 5. This CDR3 region has 13 residues. The CDR3 protein is CASSTGEGQPQHF. CDR3 in DNA: TGTGCCAGCAGTACAGGGGAAGGCCAGCCCCAGCATTTT.

V and J are TRBV19 and TRBJ2-2, with 7 bases aligning to TRBD1. CDR1 and CDR2 from the germline V gene are LNHDA and SQIVND (reference sequence). This CDR3 is built from 16 residues. The V segment lost 3 bases and the J segment 6 bases; nucleotides outside the gene matches: 10. The CDR3 sequence is CASSMTGIRTSGELFF. The DNA of the CDR3 is TGTGCCAGTAGTATGACAGGGATTCGAACGTCCGGGGAGCTGTTTTTT.

This clone is a singleton in its sample. The chain uses TRBV30 and TRBJ2-7, with D perhaps TRBD1 (6 bases). The CDR3 has 13 amino acids. The V and J ends lost 3 bases and 5 bases respectively, with 14 bases between them. CDR1 GTSNPN and CDR2 SVGIG come from the germline V gene (reference sequence). CDR3 in amino acids: CAWSGRGRNEQYF. Written as DNA, the CDR3 is TGTGCCTGGAGCGGCAGGGGAAGAAACGAGCAGTACTTC.

The chain has TRBV19 and TRBJ1-4, with 10 positions matching TRBD1. With 6 bases clipped from V and 7 bases from J, the junction kept 5 bases outside the gene matches. This CDR3 spans 14 amino acids. Germline CDR1 reads LNHDA; CDR2 reads SQIVND (reference sequence). CDR3 protein: CASSLGQGSEKLFF. Written as DNA, the CDR3 is TGTGCCAGTAGCCTGGGACAGGGGAGTGAAAAACTGTTTTTT.

The chain has TRBV5-6 and TRBJ2-2, with no clear D. The CDR3 spans 16 residues. CDR1 and CDR2 from the germline V gene are SGHDT and YYEEEE. V lost 0 bases and J 1 base, leaving 10 bases between the germline ends. CDR3 nucleotide sequence: TGTGCCAGCAGCTTGGGCCTACCTGAGAACACCGGGGAGCTGTTTTTT. Its translation is CASSLGLPENTGELFF.